The clone carrying this TCR beta chain was detected a few times. Fresh 10 ml peripheral blood yielded PBMCs. The investigators amplified TCR beta CDR3 regions from RNA transcripts. The TCR CDR3 first-round RT-PCR relied on the HTBI primer set. TCRdb called the multiplex PCR reads again in MiXCR, with one record for every CDR3 protein. The sample shows about 700,000 distinct CDR3 sequences, around 15% of them seen only once. This sample was taken from a study of T cells in Graves' hyperthyroidism and ophthalmopathy. CDR1 is SQVTM, CDR2 ANQGSEA, per germline. The CDR3 is 18 residues long. J gave up 0 bases and V 4 bases, and 17 bases lay outside the gene matches.

The sequence derives from a young woman with Graves' hyperthyroidism. The chain is built from TRBV29-1 and TRBJ1-1; 7 nucleotides align to TRBD1. The sequenced sample consisted of blood. The CDR3 loop is CSVARGQGVSVLNTEAFF. The CDR3 DNA sequence: TGCAGCGTTGCCCGTGGGCAGGGGGTTTCTGTGTTGAACACTGAAGCTTTCTTT.